This T cell receptor beta chain appears in the sequencing data of a study of regulatory T cells in long-lasting Graves disease. Study overall: Persistent Graves' disease required over 5 years of antithyroid drugs and positive TSH receptor antibodies.

This clonotype was observed at least ten times. The target antigen is unknown. Overall study results and limits: Persistent Graves' patients showed less TCR diversity than newly diagnosed patients showed. Rather than thyroid tissue, only peripheral blood underwent study.

With iRepertoire HTBI primers and Arm-PCR of CDR3 regions, TCR beta libraries were built. One entry per CDR3 protein, called by TCRdb with MiXCR from the multiplex PCR reads. The data contain some 440,000 distinct CDR3 sequences, about a fifth of them singletons. Trimming took 5 bases from V and 8 from J, leaving 12 bases between them. Germline values: CDR1 MDHEN, CDR2 SYDVKM. This CDR3 has 12 amino acids. Indicated time point: persistent/refractory GD, antithyroid drugs over 5 years with positive TRAb. PBMCs provided the RNA from which the TCR library was made. This TCR derives from a female donor with Graves disease. The chain is built from TRBV28 and TRBJ1-2; D is undetermined. The sample consisted of peripheral blood mononuclear cells (PBMCs), taken when the disease was refractory, from a patient treated with antithyroid drugs. CDR3: CASSEARKGYTF. In DNA, the CDR3 is TGTGCCAGCAGTGAGGCCAGGAAGGGCTACACCTTC.